Shown below are 23 T cell receptor beta chains from a single sample sequenced in a study of cytomegalovirus exposure and HLA in healthy donors. Both 60 Vbeta primers and 13 Jbeta primers went into the PCR. Libraries were prepared by immunoSEQ multiplex PCR; TCRdb keeps only in-frame clonotypes and omits some of them. The listing contains approximately 70,000 clones. The sequencing input was PBMCs. The source is a female donor in good health and CMV-seropositive.

The chain employs TRBV2 and TRBJ2-3; 7 bases line up with TRBD2. The CDR3 runs to 15 residues. Germline V CDR1 and CDR2: SNHLY, FYNNEI. V gave up 1 base and J gave up 1 base; unmatched junction bases: 2. CDR3 DNA sequence: TGTGCCAGCAGTGAAGTGCTAGCGGGCACAGATACGCAGTATTTT. It translates to CASSEVLAGTDTQYF.

This sequence joins TRBV13 and TRBJ1-1, with D possibly being TRBD1 (6 bases). The CDR3 loop spans 13 amino acids. The germline V gene encodes CDR1 PRHDT and CDR2 FYEKMQ (reference sequence). Trimming removed 5 bases from V and 5 bases from J, with 12 bases in between. CDR3 coding DNA: TGTGCCAGCAGCACCAGCCAGGGGACTGAAGCTTTCTTT. The encoded protein is CASSTSQGTEAFF.

This sequence joins TRBV18 and TRBJ2-7; possibly TRBD2 for D (6 bases). CDR1 and CDR2 from the germline V gene are KGHSH and LQKENI. CDR3 length equals 14 residues. Trimming removed 5 bases at V and 2 bases at J, with 13 bases between. CDR3 region: CASSSTPGAYEQYF. The CDR3 coding sequence is TGTGCCAGCTCATCGACGCCGGGGGCCTACGAGCAGTACTTC.

Regarding this clone: This CDR3 is also generated by other DNA sequences in the sample. V and J are TRBV7-6 and TRBJ2-5; no reliable D call. Between the trimmed V and J ends, which lost 4 bases and 11 bases, there was a span of 11 bases. Germline CDR1 reads SGHVS; CDR2 reads FNYEAQ. This CDR3 spans 11 amino acids. The CDR3 bases are TGTGCCAGCAGCTCCGAGGTCCCTCAGTACTTC. Translating it yields CASSSEVPQYF.

The chain carries TRBV5-1 and TRBJ2-7; tentatively, D is TRBD1 (6 bases). CDR3 length: 14 residues. The V gene's germline CDR1 is SGHRS and CDR2 YFSETQ. The ends were cut back, 0 bases at V and 2 bases at J, with 9 bases in the middle. The CDR3 bases are TGCGCCAGCAGCTTGGCTCAGGGGCCCTACGAGCAGTACTTC. Amino acids: CASSLAQGPYEQYF.

This chain joins TRBV7-2 and TRBJ1-2; 7 positions match TRBD1. The germline CDR1 and CDR2 sequences are SGHTA and FQGNSA. The CDR3 extends over 12 amino acids. V lost 4 bases and J lost 8; bases outside the gene matches: 4. CDR3 region: CASSYDRVGYTF. CDR3 nucleotides: TGTGCCAGCAGCTACGACAGGGTCGGCTACACCTTC.

The chain combines TRBV28 with TRBJ1-1; D is uncertain. Trimming stripped 5 bases from V and 7 bases from J, with 11 bases between. This CDR3 spans 12 amino acids. Germline values: CDR1 MDHEN, CDR2 SYDVKM. CDR3 in DNA: TGTGCCAGCAGTCTGACAACAGTTGAAGCTTTCTTT. Translating gives CASSLTTVEAFF.

V is TRBV6-6 and J is TRBJ2-7; D is ambiguous. This CDR3 contains 14 residues. The V gene lost 0 bases and the J gene lost 2 bases, with 8 bases spanning the gap. CDR1 is MNHNY and CDR2 is SVGAGI in the germline V gene (reference sequence). The CDR3 region has the DNA TGTGCCAGCAGTTACTCGATGTCAGCCTACGAGCAGTACTTC. Amino acids: CASSYSMSAYEQYF.

This chain links TRBV18 with TRBJ1-5, with TRBD1 matching over 7 bases. This CDR3 region has 15 residues. Germline values: CDR1 KGHSH, CDR2 LQKENI. V trimming: 5 bases; J trimming: 4 bases; junction bases outside the gene matches: 8. DNA for the CDR3: TGTGCCAGCTCATTTACGGGACAGAGGAATCAGCCCCAGCATTTT. It codes for CASSFTGQRNQPQHF.

This chain joins TRBV19 and TRBJ1-6; D uncertain. The V end was cut by 5 bases, the J end by 9 bases, with 14 bases between. From germline, CDR1 is LNHDA and CDR2 SQIVND (reference sequence). The CDR3 runs to 14 residues. The CDR3 bases are TGTGCCAGTAGTGAGGTATCAGTAAGTTCACCCCTCCACTTT. The encoded protein is CASSEVSVSSPLHF.

This chain links TRBV27 with TRBJ2-1; D is perhaps TRBD1 (6 bases). CDR3 length: 13 amino acids. CDR1 and CDR2 from the germline V gene are MNHEY and SMNVEV (reference sequence). V was cut by 1 base and J by 10 bases, with 11 bases left in between. The CDR3 loop reads CASSLYGRGEQFF. In DNA form, the CDR3 reads TGTGCCAGCAGTTTATATGGCAGGGGAGAGCAGTTCTTC.

The J gene is TRBJ2-3, the V gene TRBV4-1, with D possibly being TRBD2 (8 bases). This CDR3 spans 17 amino acids. Trimming stripped 4 bases from V and 7 bases from J, with 24 bases between. Germline V gene lookup returns CDR1 MGHRA and CDR2 YSYEKL. The CDR3 region is CASSRGLQGRGVNTQYF. The DNA of the CDR3 is TGCGCCAGCAGCCGCGGTCTACAGGGGCGGGGGGTCAATACGCAGTATTTT.

The chain carries TRBV5-1 and TRBJ2-3; tentatively, D is TRBD1 (5 bases). V lost 4 bases and J lost 4, with 16 bases in between. The CDR3 totals 15 residues. Germline V gene sequence: CDR1 SGHRS, CDR2 YFSETQ. CDR3 loop: CASSPMGLGSDTQYF. CDR3 bases: TGCGCCAGCAGCCCGATGGGGCTAGGGTCAGATACGCAGTATTTT.

This chain joins TRBV27 and TRBJ2-5; 9 bases agree with TRBD1. The CDR3 extends over 15 amino acids. Germline loops: CDR1 MNHEY, CDR2 SMNVEV (reference sequence). Losses at the gene ends were 5 bases for V and 5 bases for J; bases not matched to a gene: 9. The CDR3 DNA follows: TGTGCCAGCAGTATCCTCCACAGGGGGCGGGAGACCCAGTACTTC. It translates to CASSILHRGRETQYF.

The chain joins TRBV9 to TRBJ2-7, with D perhaps matching TRBD2 (6 bases). This CDR3 contains 15 residues. From germline, CDR1 is SGDLS and CDR2 YYNGEE. Trimming stripped 0 bases from V and 8 bases from J, with 18 bases between. As DNA, the CDR3 is TGTGCCAGCAGCGTAGGCGGGACGGCGGAGAGGAAGCAGTACTTC. This codes for CASSVGGTAERKQYF.

CDR3 coding DNA: TGTGCCAGCAGTGGGACAGCTGGGGCCAACGTCCTGACTTTC. It codes for CASSGTAGANVLTF. The chain combines TRBV6-1 with TRBJ2-6, with D perhaps TRBD1 (6 bases). Germline V CDR1 and CDR2: MNHNS, SASEGT. V lost 4 bases to trimming and J lost 2 bases, with 6 bases between them. The CDR3 is 14 residues long.

The chain employs TRBV7-9 and TRBJ2-7; TRBD2 agrees at 14 bases. CDR1 is SEHNR and CDR2 is FQNEAQ in the germline V gene (reference sequence). Unmatched junction bases numbered 1, after V lost 7 bases and J lost 2 bases. The CDR3 loop spans 14 amino acids. The CDR3: CASTTSGRAYEQYF. The DNA for the CDR3 is TGTGCCAGCACGACTAGCGGGAGGGCCTACGAGCAGTACTTC.

The V gene is TRBV10-3, the J gene TRBJ1-1, with 7 nucleotides matching TRBD1. The CDR3 runs to 16 residues. After removal of 4 bases from V and 3 bases from J, the junction contained 11 bases not matched to a gene. Germline CDR1 and CDR2: ENHRY and SYGVKD. The CDR3 loop reads CAISGQKAGGYTEAFF. The CDR3, as DNA: TGTGCCATCAGTGGGCAGAAGGCAGGGGGATACACTGAAGCTTTCTTT.

The CDR3 DNA sequence: TGTGCCAGCTCCCCGGGACAGTTGGGTGATGGACCCCAGCATTTT. It specifies CASSPGQLGDGPQHF. This sequence joins TRBV18 and TRBJ1-5, with 7 bases lining up with TRBD1. Per germline, CDR1 KGHSH and CDR2 LQKENI. The CDR3 totals 15 residues. V lost 6 bases to trimming and J lost 10 bases; unmatched junction nucleotides: 15.

The V call is TRBV6-5, the J call TRBJ2-1; TRBD2 matches at 8 bases. V was pared by 8 bases and J by 1 base, with 7 bases of the junction left unmatched. The germline gives CDR1 MNHEY, CDR2 SVGAGI. The CDR3 loop spans 15 amino acids. The CDR3 coding sequence is TGTGCCAGCCTCCGAGCGGGAGCGTCCTACAATGAGCAGTTCTTC. Translating gives CASLRAGASYNEQFF.

The V and J genes are TRBV11-2 and TRBJ1-1; 8 bases line up with TRBD1. The CDR3 extends over 15 amino acids. Germline V CDR1 and CDR2: SGHAT, FQNNGV. The V gene end was trimmed by 5 bases and the J gene end by 0 bases; junction bases not matched to a gene: 5. The CDR3 DNA reads as TGTGCCAGCAGCCTACGACAGGGGATGAACACTGAAGCTTTCTTT. Its protein product is CASSLRQGMNTEAFF. The entire variable domain, with the rest obtained from reference TRBV11-2 and TRBJ1-1, is as follows: EAGVAQSPRYKIIEKRQSVAFWCNPISGHATLYWYQQILGQGPKLLIQFQNNGVVDDSQLPKDRFSAERLKGVDSTLKIQPAKLEDSAVYLCASSLRQGMNTEAFFGQGTRLTVV.

This chain uses TRBV6-1 with TRBJ1-5, with TRBD1 matching over 12 bases. With 4 bases clipped from V and 7 bases from J, the junction kept 5 bases outside the gene matches. Germline loops: CDR1 MNHNS, CDR2 SASEGT. This CDR3 is 15 amino acids long. The CDR3 loop is CASSGGQGAGQPQHF. CDR3 DNA: TGTGCCAGCAGTGGGGGACAGGGGGCCGGGCAGCCCCAGCATTTT.

The rearrangement uses TRBV7-2 and TRBJ2-7; 8 nucleotides match TRBD1. The junction had 9 bases not matched to a gene; V was cut back by 4 bases and J by 4 bases. This CDR3 contains 15 residues. From germline, CDR1 is SGHTA and CDR2 FQGNSA. The CDR3 sequence is CASSSQTGEGYEQYF. The CDR3 DNA is TGTGCCAGCAGCTCGCAGACAGGGGAAGGGTACGAGCAGTACTTC.